This entry describes one TCR beta chain. No antigen is known for it. This record belongs to a study of T cells expressing NK-cell markers. TCR beta cDNA was generated via 5'RACE template switching incorporating UMIs. With the 5' RACE reads reprocessed, TCRdb shows one record per CDR3 protein and no DNA. The sample table includes 300,000 to 500,000 distinct CDR3 sequences. Study outcomes and limitations: Similarly, these clonotypes led the CD3+CD56-NKG2C+ fraction as well in a few donors.

CDR3 length: 12 amino acids. Germline CDR1 and CDR2: ENHRY and SYGVKD. The chain couples TRBV10-3 to TRBJ1-2; TCRdb reports TRBD1, a call that lacks DNA to check it against. This TCR derives from a woman aged 45-60 years in good health. Sequencing was performed on blood T cells: a sorted CD56 or NKG2C T cell subset, CD4+ or CD8+ T cells, or bulk PBMC T cells (not recorded which). This chain's CDR3 is CAISELDRVTTF.